This T cell receptor (beta chain) was identified in a study of CD8+ T cells in alopecia areata. The study's findings and limits: On tofacitinib, scalp clonality and expanded CD8+ clones among top 100 fell significantly. Sequences from scalp samples also cover resident alphabeta T cells of normal skin.

A note on this clone: The antigen remains unidentified.

Trimming removed 3 bases from V and 5 bases from J; junction bases left unmatched: 9. CDR3 length: 15 residues. CDR1 and CDR2 (germline): MNHEY, SMNVEV (reference sequence). Extraction and reverse transcription of RNA yielded cDNA as the sequencing template. The protocol was immunoSEQ multiplex PCR, while the TCRdb copy is restricted to in-frame clones and leaves out a portion. This table holds 200,000 to 250,000 clones, roughly 64% found once. The treatment denotes: oral pan-JAK inhibitor, 5-10 mg twice daily. Isolation of CD4+ and CD8+ T cells from PBMCs was achieved by sorting. The source was CD4+ T cells sorted from blood, collected at week 4, from a patient treated with tofacitinib. The receptor was derived from a human donor with alopecia areata. The chain is built from TRBV27 and TRBJ1-2; 7 nucleotides match TRBD1. Here the CDR3 reads CASSFGDSGRYGYTF. CDR3 DNA sequence: TGTGCCAGCAGTTTCGGGGACAGTGGGCGGTATGGCTACACCTTC.